Following are 13 T cell receptor beta chains from one sample sequenced in a study of blood T cell repertoires in COVID-19. Some clones are missing from TCRdb's copy, which holds only in-frame ones; the method was immunoSEQ multiplex PCR. The table records 60,000 to 75,000 clones, 87% of them present only once. The sample comprised peripheral blood. The receptor set was obtained from a man in his fifties or sixties with active COVID-19.

V and J are TRBV11-2 and TRBJ2-5, with 10 bases that match TRBD2. CDR1 and CDR2 (germline): SGHAT, FQNNGV. The CDR3 loop spans 14 amino acids. The J segment lost 5 bases and the V segment lost 4 bases, leaving 4 bases of the junction unmatched. The CDR3 protein is CASSSASGSETQYF. The CDR3 DNA reads TGTGCCAGCAGCTCGGCTAGCGGGAGCGAGACCCAGTACTTC.

The chain combines TRBV2 with TRBJ2-6, with D perhaps matching TRBD2 (5 bases). In germline, CDR1 is SNHLY, CDR2 FYNNEI. V shed 4 bases and J shed 1 base, with 8 bases lying between them. The CDR3 runs 15 residues. Written as DNA, the CDR3 is TGTGCCAGCAGTGTTCGGGGATCTGGGGCCAACGTCCTGACTTTC. Its translation is CASSVRGSGANVLTF.

CDR3 residues: CASRLDPGESTQYF. As DNA, the CDR3 is TGTGCCAGCAGGCTTGACCCTGGGGAGTCTACGCAGTATTTT. The rearrangement links TRBV6-6 to TRBJ2-3; the D gene is possibly TRBD2 (5 bases). In germline, CDR1 is MNHNY, CDR2 SVGAGI (reference sequence). V dropped 6 bases and J dropped 8 bases, with 18 bases sitting between them. The CDR3 loop spans 14 amino acids.

The chain recombines TRBV24-1 with TRBJ1-5; TRBD1 matches at 9 bases. The CDR3 loop spans 14 amino acids. V was pared by 5 bases and J by 5 bases, with 3 bases of the junction left unmatched. Per the germline V gene, CDR1 is KGHDR and CDR2 is SFDVKD. The CDR3 nucleotides read TGTGCCACCAGTGGAACAGGGGGCCATCAGCCCCAGCATTTT. Translating it yields CATSGTGGHQPQHF.

The CDR3 protein is CASSYPRSGGGQPQHF. CDR3 bases: TGTGCCAGCAGTTACCCGAGGTCGGGGGGCGGACAGCCCCAGCATTTT. This chain links TRBV6-6 with TRBJ1-5, with D possibly TRBD1 on 6 matching bases. The V end lost 2 bases, the J end lost 7 bases, and 18 bases lay between the germline ends. CDR1 is MNHNY and CDR2 is SVGAGI in the germline V gene (reference sequence). The CDR3 loop spans 16 amino acids.

The chain is built from TRBV7-9 and TRBJ1-3; D is possibly TRBD1 (5 bases). V lost 6 bases, J lost 4 bases, and 10 bases lay in between. The V gene's germline CDR1 is SEHNR and CDR2 FQNEAQ (reference sequence). This CDR3 contains 13 residues. The CDR3, as DNA: TGTGCCAGCAGTCAGGGTACAGGAAACACCATATATTTT. Its protein product is CASSQGTGNTIYF.

This chain connects TRBV18 to TRBJ2-2; maybe TRBD1 (6 bases). The CDR3 covers 18 residues. CDR1 is KGHSH, CDR2 LQKENI, per germline. Trimming removed 3 bases at V and 0 bases at J, with 17 bases between. CDR3 loop: CASSPNARGFANTGELFF. In DNA, the CDR3 is TGTGCCAGCTCACCTAACGCCAGGGGTTTCGCGAACACCGGGGAGCTGTTTTTT.

V and J are TRBV27 and TRBJ1-5, with unresolved D. In germline, CDR1 is MNHEY, CDR2 SMNVEV (reference sequence). V lost 2 bases to trimming and J lost 7 bases, with 12 bases between them. The CDR3 is 14 amino acids. CDR3 protein: CASSLVGGQQPQHF. DNA of the CDR3: TGTGCCAGCAGTTTAGTAGGAGGGCAGCAGCCCCAGCATTTT.

The chain recombines TRBV27 with TRBJ2-3, with 7 nucleotides matching TRBD2. The germline V gene has CDR1 MNHEY and CDR2 SMNVEV (reference sequence). J gave up 12 bases and V 8 bases, and 14 bases lay outside the gene matches. The CDR3 is 13 amino acids. CDR3 DNA sequence: TGTGCCAGCGCAGGGACTAAAATCCGTTTCCAGTATTTT. This sequence encodes CASAGTKIRFQYF.

The V gene is TRBV10-3, the J gene TRBJ2-7, with D maybe TRBD2 (6 bases). The germline V and J ends were trimmed by 1 base and 5 bases, with 15 bases remaining between them. This CDR3 has 15 residues. Germline V gives CDR1 ENHRY, CDR2 SYGVKD. DNA of the CDR3: TGTGCCATCAGTGAGTACCATAGGGAGCGGGACGAGCAGTACTTC. Amino acids: CAISEYHRERDEQYF.

Only one count was recorded for this clone. The rearrangement links TRBV30 to TRBJ2-1; no definite D call. Trimming took off 6 bases at V and 0 bases at J, with 9 bases between the two ends. This CDR3 is built from 13 residues. Germline CDR1 reads GTSNPN; CDR2 reads SVGIG (reference sequence). The CDR3 here is CACTTSSYNEQFF. DNA of the CDR3: TGTGCCTGTACTACGAGCTCCTACAATGAGCAGTTCTTC.

The V and J genes are TRBV9 and TRBJ1-6, with D perhaps matching TRBD1 (6 bases). The germline V and J ends were trimmed by 4 bases and 10 bases, with 21 bases remaining between them. The germline V gene encodes CDR1 SGDLS and CDR2 YYNGEE. The CDR3 sequence is 16 residues long. The CDR3 loop is CASSPSPAQGTSPLHF. CDR3 coding DNA: TGTGCCAGCAGCCCCTCCCCGGCACAGGGAACCTCACCCCTCCACTTT.

The chain combines TRBV5-4 with TRBJ2-3, with 14 bases matching TRBD2. V was pared by 4 bases and J by 3 bases, with 4 bases of the junction left unmatched. The CDR3 is made up of 16 amino acids. Germline CDR1 reads SGHNT; CDR2 reads YYREEE (reference sequence). DNA for the CDR3: TGTGCCAGCAGCCCGACTAGCGGGAGGGATACAGATACGCAGTATTTT. Translation gives CASSPTSGRDTDTQYF.